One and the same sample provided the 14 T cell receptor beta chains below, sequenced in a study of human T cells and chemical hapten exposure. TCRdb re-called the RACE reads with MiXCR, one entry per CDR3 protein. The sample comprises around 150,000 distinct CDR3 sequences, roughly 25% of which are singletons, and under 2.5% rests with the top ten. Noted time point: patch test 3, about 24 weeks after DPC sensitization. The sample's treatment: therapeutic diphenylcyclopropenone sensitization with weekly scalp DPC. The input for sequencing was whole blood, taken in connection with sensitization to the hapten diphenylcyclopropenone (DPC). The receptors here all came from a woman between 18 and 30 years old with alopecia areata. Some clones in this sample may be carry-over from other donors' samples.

CDR3 nucleotides: TGTGCCAGTACCCCGATAAACGGCGACTATGGCTACACCTTC. The encoded protein is CASTPINGDYGYTF. V is TRBV19 and J is TRBJ1-2; D is unclear. Germline V lookup: CDR1 LNHDA, CDR2 SQIVND (reference sequence). V dropped 7 bases and J dropped 3 bases, with 15 bases sitting between them. This CDR3 comprises 14 residues.

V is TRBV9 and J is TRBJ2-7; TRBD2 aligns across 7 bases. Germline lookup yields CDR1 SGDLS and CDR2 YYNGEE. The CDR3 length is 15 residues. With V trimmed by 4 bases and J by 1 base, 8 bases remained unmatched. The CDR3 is CASSRLGTKSYEQYF. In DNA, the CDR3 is TGTGCCAGCAGCCGGTTGGGGACTAAATCCTACGAGCAGTACTTC.

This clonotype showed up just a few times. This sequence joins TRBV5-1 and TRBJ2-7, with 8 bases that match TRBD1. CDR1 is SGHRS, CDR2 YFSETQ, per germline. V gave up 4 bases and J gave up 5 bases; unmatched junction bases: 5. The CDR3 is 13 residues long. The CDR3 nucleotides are TGCGCCAGCAGCCCCTCAGGGGGCCACGAGCAGTACTTC. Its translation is CASSPSGGHEQYF.

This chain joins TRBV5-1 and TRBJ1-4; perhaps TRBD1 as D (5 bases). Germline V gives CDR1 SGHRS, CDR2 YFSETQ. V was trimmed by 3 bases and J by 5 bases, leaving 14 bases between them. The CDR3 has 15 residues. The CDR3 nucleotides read TGCGCCAGCAGCTCAGGGCGCGCCGGGAATGAAAAACTGTTTTTT. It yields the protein CASSSGRAGNEKLFF.

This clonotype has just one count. CDR3 in amino acids: CASRPRDPREDTQYF. DNA of the CDR3: TGTGCCAGCAGACCCCGGGACCCTCGGGAGGATACGCAGTATTTT. J is TRBJ2-3 and V is TRBV7-2, with D perhaps matching TRBD2 (6 bases). CDR3 length equals 15 residues. Germline CDR1 is SGHTA and CDR2 is FQGNSA. V was trimmed by 6 bases and J by 6 bases, leaving 19 bases between them. Full variable domain (outside the CDR3, taken from reference TRBV7-2 and TRBJ2-3): GAGVSQSPSNKVTEKGKDVELRCDPISGHTALYWYRQSLGQGLEFLIYFQGNSAPDKSGLPSDRFSAERTGGSVSTLTIQRTQQEDSAVYLCASRPRDPREDTQYFGPGTRLTVL.

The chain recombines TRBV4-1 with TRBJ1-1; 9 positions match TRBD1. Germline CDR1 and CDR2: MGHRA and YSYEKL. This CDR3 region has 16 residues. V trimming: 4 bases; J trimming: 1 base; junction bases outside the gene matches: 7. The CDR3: CASSLGRQGGNTEAFF. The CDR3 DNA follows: TGCGCCAGCAGCCTCGGCCGACAGGGGGGGAACACTGAAGCTTTCTTT.

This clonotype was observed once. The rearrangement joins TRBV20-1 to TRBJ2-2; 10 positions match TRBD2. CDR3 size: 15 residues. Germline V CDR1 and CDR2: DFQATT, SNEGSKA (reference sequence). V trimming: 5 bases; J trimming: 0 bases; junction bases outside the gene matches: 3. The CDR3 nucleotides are TGCAGTGCTCGGACTAGCGGAGCGAACACCGGGGAGCTGTTTTTT. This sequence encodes CSARTSGANTGELFF.

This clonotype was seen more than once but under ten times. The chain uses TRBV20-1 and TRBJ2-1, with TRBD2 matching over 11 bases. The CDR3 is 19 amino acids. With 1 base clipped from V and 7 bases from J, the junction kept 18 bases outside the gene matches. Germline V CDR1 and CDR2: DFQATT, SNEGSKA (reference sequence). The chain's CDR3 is CSARGLPRLAGPKRNEQFF. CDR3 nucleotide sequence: TGCAGTGCTAGAGGACTCCCCCGACTAGCGGGACCCAAAAGGAATGAGCAGTTCTTC.

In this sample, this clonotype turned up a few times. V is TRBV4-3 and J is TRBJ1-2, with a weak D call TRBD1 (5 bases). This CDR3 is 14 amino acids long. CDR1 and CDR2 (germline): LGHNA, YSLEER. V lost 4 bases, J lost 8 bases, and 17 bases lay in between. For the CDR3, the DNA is TGCGCCAGCAGCCCTGTTGGGGGTGGCTACGGCTACACCTTC. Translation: CASSPVGGGYGYTF.

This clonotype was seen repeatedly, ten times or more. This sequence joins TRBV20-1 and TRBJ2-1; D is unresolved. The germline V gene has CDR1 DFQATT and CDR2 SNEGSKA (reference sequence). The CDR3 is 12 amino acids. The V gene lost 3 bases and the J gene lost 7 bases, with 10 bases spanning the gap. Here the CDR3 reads CSASRPPNEQFF. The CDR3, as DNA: TGCAGTGCTAGTCGGCCCCCAAATGAGCAGTTCTTC.

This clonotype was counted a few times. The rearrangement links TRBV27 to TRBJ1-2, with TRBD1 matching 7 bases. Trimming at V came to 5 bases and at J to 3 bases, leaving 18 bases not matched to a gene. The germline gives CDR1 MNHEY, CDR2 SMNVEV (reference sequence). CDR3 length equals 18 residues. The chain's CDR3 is CASSPTRFLHRGDYGYTF. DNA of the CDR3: TGTGCCAGCAGTCCCACAAGGTTCCTACACAGGGGTGACTATGGCTACACCTTC.

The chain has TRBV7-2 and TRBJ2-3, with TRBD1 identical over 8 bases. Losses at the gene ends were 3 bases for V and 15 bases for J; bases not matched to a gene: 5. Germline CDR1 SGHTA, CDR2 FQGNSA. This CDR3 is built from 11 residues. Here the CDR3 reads CASSFGQGGYF. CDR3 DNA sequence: TGTGCCAGCAGCTTCGGACAGGGTGGATATTTT. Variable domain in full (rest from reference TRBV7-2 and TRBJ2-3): GAGVSQSPSNKVTEKGKDVELRCDPISGHTALYWYRQSLGQGLEFLIYFQGNSAPDKSGLPSDRFSAERTGGSVSTLTIQRTQQEDSAVYLCASSFGQGGYFGPGTRLTVL.

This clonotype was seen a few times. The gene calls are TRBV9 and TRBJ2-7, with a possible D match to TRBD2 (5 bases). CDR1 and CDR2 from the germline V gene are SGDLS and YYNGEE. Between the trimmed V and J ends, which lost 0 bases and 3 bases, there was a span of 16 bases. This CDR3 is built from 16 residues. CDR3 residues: CASSVGGKPAVYEQYF. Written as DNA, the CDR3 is TGTGCCAGCAGCGTAGGAGGGAAACCTGCAGTCTACGAGCAGTACTTC.

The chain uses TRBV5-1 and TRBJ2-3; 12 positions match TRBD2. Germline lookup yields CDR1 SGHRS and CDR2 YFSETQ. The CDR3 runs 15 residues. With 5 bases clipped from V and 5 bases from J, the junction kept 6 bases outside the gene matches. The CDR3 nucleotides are TGCGCCAGCAGGACTAGCGGGGGAGGTGGAGATACGCAGTATTTT. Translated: CASRTSGGGGDTQYF.